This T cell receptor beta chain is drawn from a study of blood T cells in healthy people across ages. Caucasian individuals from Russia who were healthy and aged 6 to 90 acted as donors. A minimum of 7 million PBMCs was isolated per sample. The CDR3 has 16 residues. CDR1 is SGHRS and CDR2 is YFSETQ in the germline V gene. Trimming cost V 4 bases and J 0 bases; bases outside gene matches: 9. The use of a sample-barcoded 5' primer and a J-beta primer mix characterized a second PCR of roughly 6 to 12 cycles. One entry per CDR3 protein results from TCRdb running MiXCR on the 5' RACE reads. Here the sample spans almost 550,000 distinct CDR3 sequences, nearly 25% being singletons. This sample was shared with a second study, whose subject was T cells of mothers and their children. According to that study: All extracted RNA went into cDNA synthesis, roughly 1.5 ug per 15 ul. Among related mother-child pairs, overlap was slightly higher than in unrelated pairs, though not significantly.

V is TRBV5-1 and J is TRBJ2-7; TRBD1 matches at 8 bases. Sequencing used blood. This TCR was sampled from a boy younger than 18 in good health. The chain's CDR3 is CASSPGQAASSYEQYF. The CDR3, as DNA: TGCGCCAGCAGCCCGGGACAGGCCGCGAGCTCCTACGAGCAGTACTTC.